This TCR beta chain was identified in a study of OX40 agonist ivuxolimab in advanced cancers. Study overall: A male proportion of 70% to 90% was recorded, with mean age approximately 56 years and range roughly 23 to 85.

This clone has a handful of counts. The CDR3 has 14 residues. The germline V gene encodes CDR1 MNHEY and CDR2 SMNVEV (reference sequence). Trimming shortened V by 4 bases and J by 5 bases, and 15 bases separated the two germline ends. Repertoires were generated with immunoSEQ multiplex PCR, while TCRdb's copy carries only in-frame clones and drops some. The sample shows fewer than 55,000 clones, 80% to 90% of them seen only once. This receptor was identified in an adult with an advanced solid tumor such as melanoma, head and neck, liver or kidney cancer. The rearrangement uses TRBV27 and TRBJ2-7, with D perhaps TRBD1 or TRBD2 (5 bases each). The sample was CD4+ or CD8+ T cells sorted from blood, taken in a trial of the OX40 agonist ivuxolimab. The CDR3 sequence is CASSSPGARHEQYF. In DNA form, the CDR3 reads TGTGCCAGCAGTTCCCCCGGGGCACGCCACGAGCAGTACTTC.